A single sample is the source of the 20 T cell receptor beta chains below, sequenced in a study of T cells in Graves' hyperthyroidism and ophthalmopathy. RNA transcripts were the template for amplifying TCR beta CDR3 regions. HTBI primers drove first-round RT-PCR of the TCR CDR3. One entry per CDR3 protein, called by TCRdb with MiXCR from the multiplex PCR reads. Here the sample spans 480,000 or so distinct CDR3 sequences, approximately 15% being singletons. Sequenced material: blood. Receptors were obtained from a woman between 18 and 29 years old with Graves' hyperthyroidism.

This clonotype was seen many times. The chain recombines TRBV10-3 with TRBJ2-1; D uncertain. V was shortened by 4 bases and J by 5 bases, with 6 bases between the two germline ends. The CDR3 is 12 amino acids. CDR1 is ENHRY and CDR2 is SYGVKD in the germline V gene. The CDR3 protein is CAISGQDNEQFF. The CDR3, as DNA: TGTGCCATCAGTGGGCAGGACAATGAGCAGTTCTTC.

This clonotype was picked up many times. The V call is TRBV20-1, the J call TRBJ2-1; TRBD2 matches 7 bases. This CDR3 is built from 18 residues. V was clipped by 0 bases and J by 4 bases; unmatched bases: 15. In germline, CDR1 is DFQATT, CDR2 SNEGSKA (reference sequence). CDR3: CSARDVGATSARYNEQFF. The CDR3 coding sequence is TGCAGTGCTAGAGATGTCGGGGCTACTAGCGCTCGTTACAATGAGCAGTTCTTC.

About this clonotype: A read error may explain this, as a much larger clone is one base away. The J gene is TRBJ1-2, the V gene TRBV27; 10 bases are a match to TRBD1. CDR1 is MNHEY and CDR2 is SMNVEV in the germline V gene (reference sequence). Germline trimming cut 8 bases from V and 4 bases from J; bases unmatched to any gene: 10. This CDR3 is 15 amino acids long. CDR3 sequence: CASGPRDRGSYGYTF. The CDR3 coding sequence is TGTGCCAGCGGTCCTAGGGACAGGGGTAGCTATGGCTACACCTTC.

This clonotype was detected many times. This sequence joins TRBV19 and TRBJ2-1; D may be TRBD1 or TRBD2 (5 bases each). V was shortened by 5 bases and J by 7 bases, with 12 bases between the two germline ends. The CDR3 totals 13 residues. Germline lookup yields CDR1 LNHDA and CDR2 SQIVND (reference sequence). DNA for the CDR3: TGTGCCAGTAGTCCCCATGAGGGGAATGAGCAGTTCTTC. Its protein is CASSPHEGNEQFF.

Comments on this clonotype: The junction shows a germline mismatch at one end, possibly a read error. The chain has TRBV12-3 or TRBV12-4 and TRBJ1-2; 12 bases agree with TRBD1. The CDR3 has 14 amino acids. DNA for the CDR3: TGTGCCAGCAGGCCGGGACAGGGGGCTTTTGGCCACACCTTC. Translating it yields CASRPGQGAFGHTF.

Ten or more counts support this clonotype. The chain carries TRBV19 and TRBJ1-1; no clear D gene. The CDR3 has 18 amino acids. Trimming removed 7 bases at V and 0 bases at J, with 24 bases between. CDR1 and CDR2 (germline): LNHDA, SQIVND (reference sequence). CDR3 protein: CASIHTGFHYALNTEAFF. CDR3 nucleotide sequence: TGTGCCAGTATTCACACGGGATTCCACTACGCCTTGAACACTGAAGCTTTCTTT.

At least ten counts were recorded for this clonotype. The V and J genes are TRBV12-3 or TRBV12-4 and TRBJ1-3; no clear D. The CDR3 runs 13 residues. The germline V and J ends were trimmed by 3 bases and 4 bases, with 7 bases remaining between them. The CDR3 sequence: CASSLALGNTIYF. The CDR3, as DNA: TGTGCCAGCAGTTTGGCCCTCGGAAACACCATATATTTT.

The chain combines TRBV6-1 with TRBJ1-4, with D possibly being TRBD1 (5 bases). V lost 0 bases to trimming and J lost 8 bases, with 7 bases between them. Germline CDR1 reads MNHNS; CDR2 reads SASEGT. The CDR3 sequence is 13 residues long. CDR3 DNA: TGTGCCAGCAGTGAAGCCGGGGGGGAAAAACTGTTTTTT. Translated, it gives CASSEAGGEKLFF.

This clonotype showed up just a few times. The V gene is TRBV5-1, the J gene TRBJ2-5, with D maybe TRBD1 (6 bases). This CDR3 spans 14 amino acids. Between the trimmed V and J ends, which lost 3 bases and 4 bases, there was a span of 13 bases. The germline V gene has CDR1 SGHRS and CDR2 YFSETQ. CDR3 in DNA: TGCGCCAGCAGCTCTACAGGGCTTGGAGAGACCCAGTACTTC. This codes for CASSSTGLGETQYF.

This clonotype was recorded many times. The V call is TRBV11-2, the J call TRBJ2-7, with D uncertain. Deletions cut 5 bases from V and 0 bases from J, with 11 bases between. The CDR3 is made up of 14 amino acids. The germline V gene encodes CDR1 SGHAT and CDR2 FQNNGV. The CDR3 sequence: CASSPWTGSYEQYF. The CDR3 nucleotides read TGTGCCAGCAGCCCATGGACCGGCTCCTACGAGCAGTACTTC.

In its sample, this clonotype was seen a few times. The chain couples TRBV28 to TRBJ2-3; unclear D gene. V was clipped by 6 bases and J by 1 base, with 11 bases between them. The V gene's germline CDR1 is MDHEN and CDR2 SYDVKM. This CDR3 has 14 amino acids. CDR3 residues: CASSDPSGTDTQYF. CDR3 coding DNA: TGTGCCAGCAGCGATCCCTCGGGCACAGATACGCAGTATTTT.

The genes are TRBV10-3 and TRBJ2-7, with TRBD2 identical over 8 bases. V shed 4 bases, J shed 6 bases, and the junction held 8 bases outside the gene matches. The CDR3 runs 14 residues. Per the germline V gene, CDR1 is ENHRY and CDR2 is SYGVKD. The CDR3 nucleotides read TGTGCCATCAGTGTTCGGGAGGGCGCATCCGAGCAGTACTTC. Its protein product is CAISVREGASEQYF.

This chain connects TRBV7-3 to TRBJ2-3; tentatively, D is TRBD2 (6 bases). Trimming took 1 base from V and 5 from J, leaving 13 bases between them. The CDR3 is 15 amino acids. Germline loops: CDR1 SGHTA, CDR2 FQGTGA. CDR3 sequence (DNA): TGTGCCAGCAGCTTAATGGGGGGAGGCCAAGATACGCAGTATTTT. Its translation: CASSLMGGGQDTQYF.

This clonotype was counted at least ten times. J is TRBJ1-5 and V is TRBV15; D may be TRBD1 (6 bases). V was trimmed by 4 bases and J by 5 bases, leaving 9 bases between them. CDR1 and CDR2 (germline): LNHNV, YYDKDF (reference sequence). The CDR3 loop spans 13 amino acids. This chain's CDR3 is CATSMRGDQPQHF. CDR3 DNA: TGTGCCACCAGCATGAGGGGGGATCAGCCCCAGCATTTT.

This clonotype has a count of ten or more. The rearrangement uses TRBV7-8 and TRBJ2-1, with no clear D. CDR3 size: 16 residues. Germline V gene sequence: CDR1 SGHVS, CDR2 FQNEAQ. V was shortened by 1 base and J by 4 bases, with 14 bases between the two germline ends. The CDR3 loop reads CASSLVKTMGYNEQFF. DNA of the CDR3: TGTGCCAGCAGCTTAGTAAAGACAATGGGATACAATGAGCAGTTCTTC.

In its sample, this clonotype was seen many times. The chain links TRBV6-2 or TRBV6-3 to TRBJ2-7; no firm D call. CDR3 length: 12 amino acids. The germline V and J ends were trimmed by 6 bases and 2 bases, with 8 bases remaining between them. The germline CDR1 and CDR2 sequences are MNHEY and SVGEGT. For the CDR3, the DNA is TGTGCCAGCAGCTCGGTCGCCTACGAGCAGTACTTC. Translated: CASSSVAYEQYF.

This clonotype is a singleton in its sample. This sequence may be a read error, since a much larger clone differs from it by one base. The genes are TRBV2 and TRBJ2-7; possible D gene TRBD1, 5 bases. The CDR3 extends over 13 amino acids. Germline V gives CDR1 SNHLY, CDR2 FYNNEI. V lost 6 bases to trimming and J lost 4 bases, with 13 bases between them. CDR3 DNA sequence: TGTGCCAGCAGAACGGCAGGGTTGTACGAGCAGTACGTC. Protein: CASRTAGLYEQYV.

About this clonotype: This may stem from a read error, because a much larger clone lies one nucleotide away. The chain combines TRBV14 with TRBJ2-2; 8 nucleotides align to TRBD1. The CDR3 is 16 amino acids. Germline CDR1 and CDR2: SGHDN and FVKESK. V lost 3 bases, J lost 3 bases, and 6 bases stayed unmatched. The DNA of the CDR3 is TGTGCCAGCAGCCAGGTGACAGGGGTGGACACCGGGGAGCTGTTTTTT. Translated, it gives CASSQVTGVDTGELFF.

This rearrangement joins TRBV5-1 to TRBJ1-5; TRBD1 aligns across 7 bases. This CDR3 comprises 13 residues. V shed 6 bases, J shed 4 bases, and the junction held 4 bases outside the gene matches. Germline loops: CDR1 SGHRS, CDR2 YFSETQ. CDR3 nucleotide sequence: TGCGCCAGCATGACAGGGAGGAATCAGCCCCAGCATTTT. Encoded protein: CASMTGRNQPQHF.

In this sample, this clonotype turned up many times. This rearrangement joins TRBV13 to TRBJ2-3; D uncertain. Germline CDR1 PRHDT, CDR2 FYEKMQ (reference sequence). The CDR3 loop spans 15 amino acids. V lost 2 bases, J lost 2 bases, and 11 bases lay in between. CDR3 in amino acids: CASSLIGGTTDTQYF. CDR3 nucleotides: TGTGCCAGCAGCTTAATTGGCGGTACCACAGATACGCAGTATTTT. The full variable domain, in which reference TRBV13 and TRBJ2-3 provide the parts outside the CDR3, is AAGVIQSPRHLIKEKRETATLKCYPIPRHDTVYWYQQGPGQDPQFLISFYEKMQSDKGSIPDRFSAQQFSDYHSELNMSSLELGDSALYFCASSLIGGTTDTQYFGPGTRLTVL.